This T cell receptor beta chain was found in a study of vaccination and CD4 T cells after COVID-19. Remarks on this clonotype: Its antigen is as yet unknown.

The treatment denotes: roughly 11-day PBMC culture with coronavirus spike peptide pools or control peptides (ViraFEST assay). With the Oncomine TCR Beta short-read assay, DNA from cultured CD4+ T cells was sequenced. Genomic DNA was drawn out of CD4+ T cells grown in culture. A single record per CDR3 protein comes from TCRdb applying MiXCR to the PCR reads. The repertoire holds roughly 15,000 distinct CDR3 sequences, with 55% to 65% as singletons. With 4 bases clipped from V and 4 bases from J, the junction kept 14 bases outside the gene matches. Looked up from germline, CDR1 is SGDLS and CDR2 is YYNGEE. The CDR3 contains 17 residues.

The sequences come from CD4+ T cells from blood, cultured in vitro, collected after SARS-CoV-2 vaccination. This chain uses TRBV9 with TRBJ1-2; 9 bases fit TRBD1. The receptor comes from a human donor who had recovered from COVID-19. CDR3: CASSLFLNRGRGYGYTF. The CDR3 DNA is TGTGCCAGCAGCCTATTCCTCAACAGGGGGCGCGGCTATGGCTACACCTTC.